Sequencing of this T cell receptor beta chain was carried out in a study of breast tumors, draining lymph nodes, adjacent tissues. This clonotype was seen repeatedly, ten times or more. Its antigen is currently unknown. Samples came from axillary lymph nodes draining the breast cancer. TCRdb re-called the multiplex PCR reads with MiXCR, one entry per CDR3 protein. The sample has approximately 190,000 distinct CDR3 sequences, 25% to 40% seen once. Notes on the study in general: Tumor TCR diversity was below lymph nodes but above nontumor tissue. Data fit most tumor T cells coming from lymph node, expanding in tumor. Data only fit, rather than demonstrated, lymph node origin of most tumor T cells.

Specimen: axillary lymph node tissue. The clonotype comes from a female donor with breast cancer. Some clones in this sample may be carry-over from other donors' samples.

The CDR3 is CASSLRASGGQYF. CDR3 coding DNA: TGTGCCAGCAGCTTGAGAGCTTCGGGGGGGCAGTACTTC. The rearrangement links TRBV5-4 to TRBJ2-7, with 7 bases matching TRBD2. V gave up 1 base and J gave up 9 bases; unmatched junction bases: 7. CDR1 is SGHNT, CDR2 YYREEE, per germline (reference sequence). CDR3 length: 13 residues.